Listed here are 29 T cell receptor beta chains from one sample, sequenced in a study of T cells of healthy individuals. TCRdb re-called the 5' RACE reads through MiXCR, storing one row per CDR3 protein. The sample lists more than 60,000 distinct CDR3 sequences, 15% to 20% occurring once. Receptors were obtained from a human donor in good health.

This clonotype was detected many times. The chain joins TRBV6-1 to TRBJ1-2; 8 positions match TRBD1. The germline V gene encodes CDR1 MNHNS and CDR2 SASEGT. CDR3 length: 16 amino acids. The V gene end was trimmed by 0 bases and the J gene end by 4 bases; junction bases not matched to a gene: 7. This chain's CDR3 is CASSEARTGSIYGYTF. As DNA, the CDR3 is TGTGCCAGCAGTGAAGCAAGGACAGGGTCGATCTATGGCTACACCTTC.

This clonotype has at least ten counts. The gene calls are TRBV4-1 and TRBJ1-5; unclear D gene. The germline V gene encodes CDR1 MGHRA and CDR2 YSYEKL. V lost 1 base and J lost 6, with 7 bases in between. This CDR3 has 13 amino acids. The chain's CDR3 is CASSQGKTQPQHF. As DNA, the CDR3 is TGCGCCAGCAGCCAAGGAAAGACTCAGCCCCAGCATTTT.

Comment on this clonotype: The junction departs from the called germline gene at one end, perhaps through a read error. The rearrangement uses TRBV19 and TRBJ1-2; D unresolved. This CDR3 has 12 residues. From germline, CDR1 is LNHDA and CDR2 SQIVND (reference sequence). The CDR3, as DNA: TGTGCCAGTAGTTTCGGAAACTATGGCTACAACTTC. As protein: CASSFGNYGYNF.

This clonotype was observed a handful of times. This chain uses TRBV7-7 with TRBJ2-5; D may be TRBD1 (6 bases). This CDR3 is built from 13 residues. V was trimmed by 10 bases and J by 5 bases, leaving 17 bases between them. The germline V gene encodes CDR1 SSHAT and CDR2 FNYEAQ (reference sequence). The CDR3 sequence: CAIGVGAWETQYF. The DNA for the CDR3 is TGTGCCATCGGAGTGGGGGCTTGGGAGACCCAGTACTTC.

This clonotype was recorded at least ten times. The chain uses TRBV28 and TRBJ1-4; 9 bases line up with TRBD1. V gave up 3 bases and J gave up 14 bases; unmatched junction bases: 10. This CDR3 region has 14 residues. In germline, CDR1 is MDHEN, CDR2 SYDVKM. CDR3 protein: CASSLRDRVAALFF. For the CDR3, the DNA is TGTGCCAGCAGTTTGCGGGACAGGGTTGCGGCGCTGTTTTTT. Full variable domain (missing parts from reference TRBV28 and TRBJ1-4): DVKVTQSSRYLVKRTGEKVFLECVQDMDHENMFWYRQDPGLGLRLIYFSYDVKMKEKGDIPEGYSVSREKKERFSLILESASTNQTSMYLCASSLRDRVAALFFGSGTQLSVL.

The V gene is TRBV12-3 or TRBV12-4, the J gene TRBJ2-3; 7 nucleotides line up with TRBD1. The V segment lost 6 bases and the J segment 6 bases; nucleotides outside the gene matches: 6. The CDR3 is 13 residues long. The DNA for the CDR3 is TGTGCCAGCAGATTACAGGGGATGGATACGCAGTATTTT. Its translation: CASRLQGMDTQYF.

Ten or more counts support this clonotype. V and J are TRBV3-1 and TRBJ1-4, with 11 bases lining up with TRBD1. The CDR3 has 15 residues. Looked up from germline, CDR1 is LGHDT and CDR2 is YNNKEL (reference sequence). V trimming: 4 bases; J trimming: 8 bases; junction bases outside the gene matches: 6. The CDR3 is CASSPRTGGGEKLFF. In nucleotides, the CDR3 is TGTGCCAGCAGCCCCCGGACAGGGGGCGGAGAAAAACTGTTTTTT.

This clonotype was seen ten or more times. This sequence joins TRBV7-9 and TRBJ2-7; no clear D gene. V was pared by 6 bases and J by 6 bases, with 9 bases between. Per germline, CDR1 SEHNR and CDR2 FQNEAQ (reference sequence). CDR3 length: 11 amino acids. For the CDR3, the DNA is TGTGCCAGCAGTTCCTTGGTCGAGCAGTACTTC. Amino acid sequence: CASSSLVEQYF.

This clonotype has a handful of counts. V gene TRBV4-1 combines with J gene TRBJ2-7; the D is unclear. Germline CDR1 is MGHRA and CDR2 is YSYEKL. The CDR3 is 13 amino acids. With 1 base removed from V and 6 bases from J, the gap between germline ends came to 10 bases. The CDR3 DNA sequence: TGCGCCAGCAGCCAAGGCAAAGGTAGCGAGCAGTACTTC. This sequence encodes CASSQGKGSEQYF.

The sample holds many counts of this clonotype. The chain uses TRBV9 and TRBJ1-2; no definite D call. The CDR3 has 14 amino acids. Trimming took 2 bases from V and 3 from J, leaving 11 bases between them. CDR1 and CDR2 (germline): SGDLS, YYNGEE. In DNA form, the CDR3 reads TGTGCCAGCAGCGTGGCAGATCCTTACTATGGCTACACCTTC. Amino acids: CASSVADPYYGYTF.

This chain joins TRBV12-1 and TRBJ2-7; the table's D call of TRBD1 was not tested on the DNA. TRBV12-1 is a pseudogene locus. There are 15 residues in the CDR3. The CDR3 reads CASSLRTGRPDEQYF. CDR3 in DNA: TGTGCCAGTAGTCTCCGGACAGGGAGGCCGGACGAGCAGTACTTC.

The table lists this clonotype with many counts. The chain is built from TRBV10-3 and TRBJ2-5; D ambiguous. CDR1 and CDR2 (germline): ENHRY, SYGVKD. V was shortened by 0 bases and J by 4 bases, with 12 bases between the two germline ends. There are 15 residues in the CDR3. The chain's CDR3 is CAISESNAISETQYF. Written as DNA, the CDR3 is TGTGCCATCAGTGAGTCGAATGCGATATCAGAGACCCAGTACTTC.

The chain employs TRBV10-3 and TRBJ2-6, with 10 bases that match TRBD1. Germline V gives CDR1 ENHRY, CDR2 SYGVKD. The CDR3 has 16 residues. V was pared by 5 bases and J by 8 bases, with 9 bases of the junction left unmatched. In DNA form, the CDR3 reads TGTGCCATCAGTTGGACAGGGGGTTTCGGGACCAACGTCCTGACTTTC. Translating gives CAISWTGGFGTNVLTF.

The chain links TRBV6-2 or TRBV6-3 to TRBJ2-2; D is possibly TRBD2 (6 bases). The CDR3 runs 14 residues. V lost 2 bases and J 5 bases, leaving 9 bases between the germline ends. CDR1 is MNHEY, CDR2 SVGEGT, per germline. CDR3 in amino acids: CASSYVRGTGELFF. In DNA, the CDR3 is TGTGCCAGCAGTTACGTCCGGGGGACCGGGGAGCTGTTTTTT.

This clonotype showed up many times. The gene calls are TRBV6-2 or TRBV6-3 and TRBJ1-1; weak D call: TRBD1 (5 bases). V lost 10 bases to trimming and J lost 2 bases, with 14 bases between them. Germline V gives CDR1 MNHEY, CDR2 SVGEGT. The CDR3 has 13 amino acids. CDR3 amino acids: CAIAGTLNTEAFF. Here the CDR3 DNA reads TGTGCCATTGCGGGGACCTTAAACACTGAAGCTTTCTTT.

The gene calls are TRBV27 and TRBJ2-1; maybe TRBD2 (5 bases). V lost 3 bases and J lost 8, with 14 bases in between. Per germline, CDR1 MNHEY and CDR2 SMNVEV (reference sequence). The CDR3 sequence is 14 residues long. Written as DNA, the CDR3 is TGTGCCAGCAGTTTGTCCGCTAGCACGGATGAGCAGTTCTTC. Protein product: CASSLSASTDEQFF.

This clonotype was detected only a few times. The genes are TRBV5-1 and TRBJ2-3, with 9 bases aligning to TRBD2. V shed 3 bases, J shed 0 bases, and the junction held 11 bases outside the gene matches. The CDR3 sequence is 18 residues long. Germline loops: CDR1 SGHRS, CDR2 YFSETQ. The CDR3 region has the DNA TGCGCCAGCAGCTCGGGACTAGCAAGATCCCGAAGCACAGATACGCAGTATTTT. Its protein product is CASSSGLARSRSTDTQYF.

This clonotype was recorded many times. V is TRBV28 and J is TRBJ1-5; D unclear. CDR3 size: 16 residues. Trimming cost V 3 bases and J 6 bases, with 18 bases left between them. Germline CDR1 MDHEN, CDR2 SYDVKM. Written as DNA, the CDR3 is TGTGCCAGCAGTTTCCAAGCCGGCCCCATGGGTCAGCCCCAGCATTTT. Translated: CASSFQAGPMGQPQHF.

The table lists this clonotype with many counts. This chain joins TRBV28 and TRBJ2-7; a possible D gene is TRBD1 (5 bases). V lost 6 bases, J lost 4 bases, and 10 bases lay in between. CDR3 length: 12 amino acids. Germline V CDR1 and CDR2: MDHEN, SYDVKM. CDR3 protein: CASRTALYEQYF. In nucleotides, the CDR3 is TGTGCCAGCAGGACAGCACTATACGAGCAGTACTTC.

This clonotype was seen repeatedly, ten times or more. The chain employs TRBV12-3 or TRBV12-4 and TRBJ1-2; D gene ambiguous. Trimming removed 6 bases from V and 4 bases from J, with 9 bases in between. The CDR3 contains 12 residues. The CDR3 protein is CASRRTGYGYTF. The CDR3 nucleotides are TGTGCCAGCAGGCGGACTGGCTATGGCTACACCTTC.

This clonotype was detected many times. The rearrangement joins TRBV7-2 to TRBJ1-1; 7 nucleotides agree with TRBD1. Germline values: CDR1 SGHTA, CDR2 FQGNSA. V lost 5 bases and J lost 3; bases outside the gene matches: 9. The CDR3 covers 15 residues. The CDR3 sequence is CASSRGRQGDTEAFF. CDR3 nucleotide sequence: TGTGCCAGCAGCCGAGGCCGACAGGGCGACACTGAAGCTTTCTTT.

This clonotype was counted many times. The chain has TRBV5-5 and TRBJ2-3, with D possibly being TRBD1 (5 bases). CDR3 size: 15 residues. The ends were cut back, 4 bases at V and 2 bases at J, with 14 bases in the middle. Germline-derived CDR1 and CDR2 are SGHKS and YYEKEE (reference sequence). CDR3 nucleotide sequence: TGTGCCAGCAGCCCAGGCAGGGCCAACACAGATACGCAGTATTTT. Translation: CASSPGRANTDTQYF.

The table lists this clonotype with many counts. The V and J genes are TRBV5-1 and TRBJ1-5; possibly TRBD1 for D (5 bases). CDR3 length: 15 residues. V shed 4 bases and J shed 0 bases, with 11 bases lying between them. The germline V gene has CDR1 SGHRS and CDR2 YFSETQ. The CDR3 coding sequence is TGCGCCAGCAGCGCGCAGGGATCTAGCAATCAGCCCCAGCATTTT. This gives the protein CASSAQGSSNQPQHF.

This clonotype was seen ten or more times. The rearrangement uses TRBV20-1 and TRBJ2-1; D possibly corresponds to TRBD2 (5 bases). The CDR3 has 13 residues. V was shortened by 3 bases and J by 4 bases, with 10 bases between the two germline ends. The germline V gene has CDR1 DFQATT and CDR2 SNEGSKA (reference sequence). The CDR3 sequence: CSAREDSYNEQFF. CDR3 in DNA: TGCAGTGCTAGGGAGGACTCTTACAATGAGCAGTTCTTC.

CDR3 region: CASIPRGAYGSPLHF. In DNA, the CDR3 is TGTGCCAGCATCCCCCGGGGGGCGTATGGTTCACCCCTCCACTTT. This chain connects TRBV28 to TRBJ1-6; D may be TRBD1 (6 bases). Germline V gene sequence: CDR1 MDHEN, CDR2 SYDVKM. V lost 7 bases and J lost 9, with 19 bases in between. The CDR3 loop spans 15 amino acids.

In its sample, this clonotype was seen a few times. The rearrangement joins TRBV12-3 or TRBV12-4 to TRBJ1-5, with a tentative D call TRBD1 (5 bases). Deletions cut 6 bases from V and 2 bases from J, with 17 bases between. The CDR3 is 16 amino acids. CDR3: CASSSQGVGGNQPQHF. The CDR3 nucleotides are TGTGCCAGCAGCTCCCAGGGAGTCGGGGGCAATCAGCCCCAGCATTTT.

This clonotype was seen more than once but under ten times. J is TRBJ2-3 and V is TRBV20-1; D possibly corresponds to TRBD2 (6 bases). CDR1 and CDR2 (germline): DFQATT, SNEGSKA (reference sequence). Deletions cut 5 bases from V and 5 bases from J, with 17 bases between. The CDR3 runs to 14 residues. This chain's CDR3 is CSAAGRTHEDTQYF. The CDR3 DNA sequence: TGCAGTGCTGCGGGGCGGACACACGAAGATACGCAGTATTTT.

This clonotype was counted at least ten times. The chain is built from TRBV7-2 and TRBJ2-7; 11 nucleotides align to TRBD2. This CDR3 comprises 16 residues. V dropped 10 bases and J dropped 2; count of bases not matched to a gene: 13. The germline CDR1 and CDR2 sequences are SGHTA and FQGNSA. CDR3 region: CATSSSGGPATYEQYF. DNA for the CDR3: TGTGCCACCTCGTCTAGCGGGGGGCCAGCGACCTACGAGCAGTACTTC.

This clonotype was recorded a few times. The rearrangement links TRBV10-3 to TRBJ1-6, with TRBD1 matching 7 bases. In germline, CDR1 is ENHRY, CDR2 SYGVKD. The CDR3 totals 15 residues. V was clipped by 7 bases and J by 7 bases; unmatched bases: 10. The CDR3 here is CAITGTAGPNSPLHF. The DNA of the CDR3 is TGTGCCATCACCGGGACAGCGGGTCCCAATTCACCCCTCCACTTT.